This T cell receptor (beta chain) stems from a study of shared clonotypes between healthy human individuals. For the study at large: Researchers assigned three CD4 naive, three CD4 memory, two CD8 naive and one CD8 memory plate to each donor.

As regards this clone: Its specificity is unknown.

Trimming shortened V by 3 bases and J by 0 bases, and 9 bases separated the two germline ends. Germline V gene lookup returns CDR1 MNHNS and CDR2 SASEGT. The CDR3 consists of 15 residues. Per the original methods: For the immunoSEQ data, sequences were junction-only without quality scores, so filtering differed. Profiling relied on immunoSEQ multiplex PCR, and the TCRdb table lists in-frame clones only, not all of them. V, J and clone size were drawn from that table, and D and trimming were deduced from the DNA. Found here are about 380,000 clones, about 96% of them singletons; the top ten hold approximately 0.32%. Broader study findings: Large depth notwithstanding, sorted-subset sequencing proved incomplete by rarefaction. Naive subsets, compared against memory subsets, generally had larger estimated richness values.

This clonotype was obtained from a man younger than 40 in good health. This rearrangement joins TRBV6-1 to TRBJ1-5; D is possibly TRBD1 (5 bases). The source material was memory CD8+ T cells sorted from blood. Subset specified: CD45RO+ cells pooled with CCR7-negative TemRA cells. The CDR3 coding sequence is TGTGCCAGCAGTGATGGGACCTATAGCAATCAGCCCCAGCATTTT. Protein product: CASSDGTYSNQPQHF.